Here is one T cell receptor beta chain with its context. What it recognizes is unknown. This sample is part of a study of CD8 T cells in ankylosing spondylitis. Study-wide results and caveats: Made up of 7 to 9 highly homologous variants, a TCR beta motif appeared characteristic of ankylosing spondylitis blood.

Trimming cost V 10 bases and J 0 bases, with 19 bases left between them. CDR3 length: 17 residues. CDR1 is SGHAT, CDR2 FQDESV, per germline (reference sequence). Libraries for TCR beta were made by quantitative 5'-RACE with molecular barcodes. TCRdb recomputed calls from the 5' RACE reads with MiXCR, one row per CDR3 protein. This sample has over 600,000 distinct CDR3 sequences, with 15% to 20% found just once. The chain combines TRBV11-1 with TRBJ2-6; D remains ambiguous. Specimen: blood, either unsorted or a sorted T cell fraction (not recorded which). This TCR derives from a male donor with ankylosing spondylitis. CDR3 residues: CATLLRSAPSGANVLTF. The DNA of the CDR3 is TGTGCCACCCTACTAAGGTCAGCTCCCTCTGGGGCCAACGTCCTGACTTTC.